The 9 T cell receptor beta chains below all came from one sample that was sequenced in a study of blood T cell repertoires in COVID-19. Assay: immunoSEQ multiplex PCR; the TCRdb copy retains only in-frame clones and omits some. The repertoire holds about 74,000 clones, with 85% to 90% as singletons. The specimen was peripheral blood. The receptor set was obtained from an elderly woman with active or convalescent COVID-19.

V and J are TRBV9 and TRBJ1-1, with D maybe TRBD1 (6 bases). The V end lost 4 bases, the J end lost 5 bases, and 21 bases lay between the germline ends. Germline CDR1 SGDLS, CDR2 YYNGEE. The CDR3 totals 16 residues. CDR3 loop: CASSTHGQIKGTEAFF. The CDR3 region has the DNA TGTGCCAGCAGCACCCATGGACAGATAAAGGGTACTGAAGCTTTCTTT.

This chain uses TRBV18 with TRBJ1-1; D is perhaps TRBD1 (5 bases). Trimming shortened V by 2 bases and J by 2 bases, and 12 bases separated the two germline ends. Germline V gene sequence: CDR1 KGHSH, CDR2 LQKENI. This CDR3 has 15 residues. CDR3 bases: TGTGCCAGCTCACCAGTAGCAGGGATTAACACTGAAGCTTTCTTT. Residues: CASSPVAGINTEAFF.

J is TRBJ2-1 and V is TRBV6-2 or TRBV6-3; TRBD2 matches at 10 bases. Unmatched junction bases numbered 13, after V lost 2 bases and J lost 6 bases. Germline CDR1 reads MNHEY; CDR2 reads SVGEGT. The CDR3 extends over 18 amino acids. Here the CDR3 DNA reads TGTGCCAGCAGTTACCCACAGTTGACTAGCGGGTTAGGCAATGAGCAGTTCTTC. It codes for CASSYPQLTSGLGNEQFF.

This clone occurred once. The chain has TRBV7-2 and TRBJ2-5; 11 nucleotides align to TRBD2. The CDR3 runs 16 residues. Germline V gives CDR1 SGHTA, CDR2 FQGNSA. With 5 bases clipped from V and 0 bases from J, the junction kept 5 bases outside the gene matches. The CDR3 DNA reads as TGTGCCAGCAGCCCTAGCGGGGGGACGTACCAAGAGACCCAGTACTTC. Protein: CASSPSGGTYQETQYF.

J is TRBJ1-6 and V is TRBV18; 9 bases map to TRBD1. This CDR3 spans 15 amino acids. Germline loops: CDR1 KGHSH, CDR2 LQKENI. V lost 5 bases to trimming and J lost 7 bases; unmatched junction nucleotides: 6. CDR3 residues: CASSSRDRENSPLHF. The CDR3 nucleotides are TGTGCCAGCTCATCCCGGGACAGGGAGAATTCACCCCTCCACTTT.

The rearrangement links TRBV11-2 to TRBJ2-5, with 8 positions matching TRBD2. Germline lookup yields CDR1 SGHAT and CDR2 FQNNGV. The V and J ends lost 1 base and 7 bases, in that order; junction bases with no gene match: 5. The length of the CDR3 is 14 residues. CDR3: CASSLGGLARTQYF. The CDR3 DNA reads TGTGCCAGCAGCTTAGGAGGACTAGCAAGGACCCAGTACTTC.

V usage is TRBV5-5 and J usage is TRBJ1-1; D remains ambiguous. Deletions cut 0 bases from V and 1 base from J, with 4 bases between. The CDR3 has 13 residues. CDR1 SGHKS and CDR2 YYEKEE come from the germline V gene (reference sequence). CDR3 nucleotide sequence: TGTGCCAGCAGCTTGGCCGGGAACACTGAAGCTTTCTTT. Residues: CASSLAGNTEAFF.

The V and J genes are TRBV7-9 and TRBJ1-1; TRBD1 aligns across 7 bases. The V gene's germline CDR1 is SEHNR and CDR2 FQNEAQ (reference sequence). V trimming: 5 bases; J trimming: 3 bases; junction bases outside the gene matches: 6. This CDR3 has 14 amino acids. The CDR3 nucleotides read TGTGCCAGCAGCGGAGTACAGGGGCACACTGAAGCTTTCTTT. This encodes CASSGVQGHTEAFF. The whole variable domain, remainder taken from reference TRBV7-9 and TRBJ1-1, is DTGVSQNPRHKITKRGQNVTFRCDPISEHNRLYWYRQTLGQGPEFLTYFQNEAQLEKSRLLSDRFSAERPKGSFSTLEIQRTEQGDSAMYLCASSGVQGHTEAFFGQGTRLTVV.

The V and J genes are TRBV11-2 and TRBJ2-1, with D possibly matching TRBD2 (6 bases). The germline V gene encodes CDR1 SGHAT and CDR2 FQNNGV. The CDR3 has 14 residues. Trimming took off 1 base at V and 7 bases at J, with 11 bases between the two ends. CDR3 in amino acids: CASSLAGVSNEQFF. CDR3 in DNA: TGTGCCAGCAGCTTAGCGGGAGTAAGTAATGAGCAGTTCTTC.